These T cell receptor beta chains were read from a single sample in a study of beta chain features in type 1 diabetes. Generated by immunoSEQ multiplex PCR, the TCRdb table keeps only in-frame clones and is missing some. The table shows around 430,000 clones, with 30% occurring only once. The sequenced sample consisted of naive CD4+ T cells from blood. These receptors were collected from a man aged 18 to 35 in good health. Both conserved end residues are part of each CDR3. Each record gives: J gene, D gene, V gene, clone size, CDR3 DNA, CDR3 protein. The D gene is left open where the match is weak. Clone size, where shown, is once, few, many, or a class for clones that have expanded.

TRBJ2-5 . TRBV9 . TGTGCCAGCAGCGCCGGCCGGGGTAGCCAAGAGACCCAGTACTTC CASSAGRGSQETQYF
TRBJ2-5 TRBD1 TRBV7-2 . TGTGCCAGCAGCTCTTCGACAGGGCCGGGGGAGACCCAGTACTTC CASSSSTGPGETQYF
TRBJ2-7 TRBD2 TRBV15 few TGTGCCACCAGCAGAGATACTAGCGGGACGATTCTCCTATACGAGCAGTACTTC CATSRDTSGTILLYEQYF
TRBJ2-1 . TRBV7-6 few TGTGCCAGCAGCTTAACGCGGAACTCCTACAATGAGCAGTTCTTC CASSLTRNSYNEQFF
TRBJ2-1 . TRBV18 . TGTGCCAGCTCACCACTGCCCCACACTGGGGGGCGCGTCAATGAGCAGTTCTTC CASSPLPHTGGRVNEQFF
TRBJ2-7 . TRBV6-6 once TGTGCCAGCAGTTACGGGCAGCCCTACGAGCAGTACTTC CASSYGQPYEQYF
TRBJ2-1 TRBD2 TRBV5-4 . TGTGCCAGCAGCCCTAGCGGGAGCTTTAGCAATGAGCAGTTCTTC CASSPSGSFSNEQFF
TRBJ2-3 . TRBV7-8 . TGTGCCAGCAGCTTAAGGACAGCCTTTCGGGATACGCAGTATTTT CASSLRTAFRDTQYF
TRBJ2-7 TRBD1 TRBV29-1 . TGCAGCGTTGAACTGGACAGGGGCTACGAGCAGTACTTC CSVELDRGYEQYF
TRBJ1-1 . TRBV11-2 . TGTGCCAGCAGCCGATCAAGTGAAGCTTTCTTT CASSRSSEAFF
TRBJ2-5 TRBD2 TRBV5-1 . TGCGCCAGCAGCCGTTTAACTAGCGACCAAGAGACCCAGTACTTC CASSRLTSDQETQYF
TRBJ2-3 . TRBV5-1 few TGCGCCAGCAGCTTGGCGATAGCGGCCCCCACAGATACGCAGTATTTT CASSLAIAAPTDTQYF
TRBJ2-3 . TRBV4-2 . TGTGCCAGCAGCCAAGGGGACCACACAGATACGCAGTATTTT CASSQGDHTDTQYF
TRBJ1-1 . TRBV7-2 once TGTGCCAGCAGCCCTCGACAGTACCAGAACACTGAAGCTTTCTTT CASSPRQYQNTEAFF
TRBJ2-3 . TRBV7-2 . TGTGCCAGCAGCCGGGTAGGGCTAGCAGCAGATACGCAGTATTTT CASSRVGLAADTQYF
TRBJ2-3 . TRBV30 . TGTGCCTGGAGTGGCGGCAGGGAGACAGATACGCAGTATTTT CAWSGGRETDTQYF
TRBJ2-1 . TRBV9 . TGTGCCAGCAGCATCGACTCTCGCTCCTACAATGAGCAGTTCTTC CASSIDSRSYNEQFF
TRBJ2-7 . TRBV30 . TGTGCCTGGACCCAGGGGGGGTCCTACGAGCAGTACTTC CAWTQGGSYEQYF
TRBJ1-2 . TRBV30 . TGTGCCTGGAGTCCGGCGATAGGGAAGGGCTACACCTTC CAWSPAIGKGYTF
TRBJ2-1 TRBD2 TRBV5-4 . TGTGCCAGCAGCAAGGGACTAGCGGGAGTAGTCAGTGAGCAGTTCTTC CASSKGLAGVVSEQFF
TRBJ2-5 . TRBV25-1 few TGTGCCAGCAGTGAATCCAGGGGGGCCAGGGAGACCCAGTACTTC CASSESRGARETQYF
TRBJ2-5 TRBD2 TRBV6-5 few TGTGCCAGCAGTCGCACTAGCGGAGGGGACCAGTACTTC CASSRTSGGDQYF
TRBJ2-1 . TRBV25-1 . TGTGCCAGCAGTGAATATCGAGGGACCCTAAACAATGAGCAGTTCTTC CASSEYRGTLNNEQFF
TRBJ2-4 TRBD1 TRBV9 few TGTGCCAGCAGCGAGAGGGGACAGACTGGTAAAAACATTCAGTACTTC CASSERGQTGKNIQYF